A selection of T cell receptor beta chains follows, all from one sample in a study of blood T cell repertoires in COVID-19. The assay was immunoSEQ multiplex PCR, and TCRdb's table has in-frame clones only and misses some. Of 20,000 to 30,000 clones listed, over 75% are singletons. Sequences were obtained from peripheral blood. The receptors were gathered from a woman aged 80 or over with acute or convalescent COVID-19. CDR3s include the opening cysteine and the closing phenylalanine or tryptophan. D genes are given only for firm matches. Clone size is stated in some rows and not others, as once, few, many or a class when expanded.

clone size	J gene	D gene	V gene	CDR3 protein	CDR3 DNA
-	TRBJ1-1	TRBD1	TRBV9	CASSGPGQANTEAFF	TGTGCCAGCAGCGGACCGGGACAGGCTAACACTGAAGCTTTCTTT
once	TRBJ2-3	TRBD1	TRBV29-1	CSVEGWDRGADTQYF	TGCAGCGTTGAAGGATGGGACAGGGGCGCAGATACGCAGTATTTT
-	TRBJ2-7	TRBD1	TRBV2	CASTEGTVTYEQYF	TGTGCCAGCACCGAAGGGACAGTGACCTACGAGCAGTACTTC
-	TRBJ1-2	TRBD1	TRBV6-5	CATAQSGTGDGYTF	TGTGCCACCGCCCAAAGTGGGACAGGGGATGGCTACACCTTC
once	TRBJ1-1	TRBD1	TRBV4-3	CASSPGQISNTEAFF	TGCGCCAGCAGCCCGGGACAGATTTCGAACACTGAAGCTTTCTTT
-	TRBJ1-5	-	TRBV6-5	CASSKDSNKPQHF	TGTGCCAGCAGTAAGGACAGTAACAAGCCCCAGCATTTT
-	TRBJ1-2	-	TRBV7-9	CASGGGNYGYTF	TGTGCCAGCGGTGGCGGCAACTATGGCTACACCTTC
-	TRBJ1-2	-	TRBV12-3/TRBV12-4	CASNWGGYGYTF	TGTGCCAGCAATTGGGGGGGATATGGCTACACCTTC
few	TRBJ1-5	-	TRBV2	CASSQSPTGNQPQHF	TGTGCCAGCAGTCAATCCCCAACAGGGAATCAGCCCCAGCATTTT
-	TRBJ2-2	TRBD1	TRBV11-2	CASSWTGGYTGELFF	TGTGCCAGCAGCTGGACAGGGGGTTACACCGGGGAGCTGTTTTTT
-	TRBJ2-3	TRBD2	TRBV27	CASSRASGGKITQYF	TGTGCCAGCAGTCGGGCTAGCGGGGGGAAGATAACGCAGTATTTT
-	TRBJ1-1	TRBD1	TRBV6-2/TRBV6-3	CASSYSPRTGNTEAFF	TGTGCCAGCAGTTACTCCCCCCGGACAGGGAACACTGAAGCTTTCTTT
-	TRBJ2-1	TRBD2	TRBV19	CASSSGGLAGLYNEQFF	TGTGCCAGTAGTAGCGGAGGGCTAGCGGGACTCTACAATGAGCAGTTCTTC
once	TRBJ2-1	TRBD2	TRBV4-3	CASSQAWLGGRGANEQFF	TGCGCCAGCAGCCAAGCCTGGCTTGGCGGGAGGGGTGCCAATGAGCAGTTCTTC
-	TRBJ1-2	TRBD1	TRBV7-9	CASSLQGADYGYTF	TGTGCCAGCAGCTTACAGGGGGCGGACTATGGCTACACCTTC
-	TRBJ2-3	-	TRBV7-2	CASSPRLVRDTQYF	TGTGCCAGCAGCCCCCGACTAGTTCGGGATACGCAGTATTTT
-	TRBJ1-1	-	TRBV4-3	CASSQGVRTEAFF	TGCGCCAGCAGCCAAGGGGTGAGGACTGAAGCTTTCTTT
-	TRBJ1-2	TRBD1	TRBV30	CAWSVLWTGQRSGYTF	TGTGCCTGGAGTGTACTATGGACAGGGCAGAGGAGTGGCTACACCTTC
-	TRBJ1-2	TRBD1	TRBV6-5	CASSRQGLGYGYTF	TGTGCCAGCAGTCGACAGGGGTTGGGTTATGGCTACACCTTC
once	TRBJ1-4	TRBD1	TRBV29-1	CSAAPGQGHEKLFF	TGCAGCGCCGCCCCGGGACAGGGACATGAAAAACTGTTTTTT